This T cell receptor beta chain emerged from a study of identical twins. Regarding the study as a whole: Modelling approaches yielded underestimates of out-of-frame TCR alpha sharing between monozygotic twins. The more abundant beta clonotypes in cord blood had fewer insertions, and memory repertoires did not show this.

This clonotype was picked up a small number of times. Antigen specificity is unknown. A universal primer site was created by template switching, with the cDNA bearing unique molecular identifiers. A single record per CDR3 protein comes from TCRdb applying MiXCR to the 5' RACE reads. The repertoire consists of over 250,000 distinct CDR3 sequences, with nearly 9.5% occurring once and the leading ten covering approximately 6.5%. Everyone who donated was a healthy Caucasian. The same data also contributed to another study, on yellow fever vaccine responses in identical twins.

This sequence originates from a woman between 18 and 30 years old in good health. The sample comprised CD8+ T cells sorted from blood.

The CDR3, as DNA: TGTGCCAGCAGCCAAGATCCGACTAGCGGGAGTTACGAGCAGTACTTC. It specifies CASSQDPTSGSYEQYF. The V call is TRBV4-2, the J call TRBJ2-7; 12 nucleotides align to TRBD2. The CDR3 runs to 16 residues. V dropped 0 bases and J dropped 4; count of bases not matched to a gene: 4. From germline, CDR1 is LGHNA and CDR2 YNFKEQ.